The T cell receptor beta chain under discussion was sequenced for a study of CXCR3-negative and CXCR3-positive naive CD8 T cells. UMI-labeled 5' RACE TRB cDNA libraries were prepared from the cells. TCRdb reprocessed the 5' RACE reads, keeping one entry per CDR3 protein, no DNA. The repertoire table contains around 140,000 distinct CDR3 sequences. Germline lookup yields CDR1 SGHTA and CDR2 FQGTGA. CDR3 length: 14 residues. Sorts that each held 300,000 cells were run in triplicate for every CD8+ T cell subset. As to this clonotype: The antigen is undetermined.

Study-wide findings and caveats: In both naive subsets diversity was comparably high, whereas memory CD8+ cells showed much lower diversity. The study found more hydrophobic TRB CDR3s in CXCR3-positive naive cells than in CXCR3-negative naive cells. Similar TRBV-TRBJ usage was seen in naive cells (both CXCR3-negative and CXCR3-positive), but memory cells differed.

V gene TRBV7-3 combines with J gene TRBJ2-1; TCRdb outputs TRBD2, but without DNA this stays unchecked. What was sequenced was naive CXCR3- CD8+ T cells from blood. As to subset: CD45RO-CCR7+CD27+CD95- naive CD8+ T cells lacking CXCR3 (TNR3-). The clonotype was recovered from a human donor in good health. Some clones in this sample may be carry-over from other donors' samples. CDR3 amino acids: CASRFLAGGNEQFF.